This T cell receptor beta chain came from a study of immune characteristics of hereditary and idiopathic chronic pancreatitis. Chronic pancreatitis tissue was collected during total pancreatectomy with islet autotransplantation. Genomic DNA was extracted directly from bulk pancreas tissue without T cell sorting. In the case of this clone: Its antigen is not known.

Produced via immunoSEQ multiplex PCR; TCRdb's table is partial and in-frame only. The table records around 2,000 clones, roughly 73% of them present only once. The CDR3 runs to 17 residues. The V end was cut by 3 bases, the J end by 2 bases, with 17 bases between. In germline, CDR1 is MDHEN, CDR2 SYDVKM. The study, taken as a whole, reports: Vbeta-Jbeta usage, including TRBV10, TRBV19, TRBV23 and TRBV5, differed by pancreatitis type. Controls had less diverse, more clonal TCRbeta repertoires than both pancreatitis groups. Alcohol-related chronic pancreatitis was not included in this study.

This TCR was sampled from a human donor with chronic pancreatitis. This chain connects TRBV28 to TRBJ1-5; the D is unclear. Sequencing was performed on pancreas tissue with idiopathic chronic pancreatitis. CDR3 residues: CASSFRSVPSRNQPQHF. The CDR3 DNA follows: TGTGCCAGCAGTTTCAGGTCTGTGCCTTCGCGCAATCAGCCCCAGCATTTT.